This TCR beta chain was identified during a study of spatial heterogeneity in lung cancer. Deletions cut 2 bases from V and 7 bases from J, with 17 bases between. CDR1 and CDR2 from the germline V gene are SEHNR and FQNEAQ (reference sequence). This CDR3 is 15 amino acids long. One entry per CDR3 protein, called by TCRdb with MiXCR from the 5' RACE reads. The sample lists 40,000 to 45,000 distinct CDR3 sequences; about 22% were seen once. Time point meaning: blood at routine non-recurrence follow-up after resection. This clonotype was obtained from a female donor with early-stage non-small cell lung cancer. The source was PBMCs, collected at follow-up. The genes are TRBV7-9 and TRBJ1-2; no clear D gene. The CDR3 coding sequence is TGTGCCAGCAGCTTACCCATCGGCCGGGGAGGTGGCTACACCTTC. Residues: CASSLPIGRGGGYTF. The variable domain in full, completed from reference TRBV7-9 and TRBJ1-2, reads DTGVSQNPRHKITKRGQNVTFRCDPISEHNRLYWYRQTLGQGPEFLTYFQNEAQLEKSRLLSDRFSAERPKGSFSTLEIQRTEQGDSAMYLCASSLPIGRGGGYTFGSGTRLTVV.